This T cell receptor beta chain was recovered during a study of blood T cell repertoires in COVID-19. Turning to the study itself: The United States, Italy and Spain were the sources of the acute and convalescent COVID-19 samples. Sample material is recorded as cDNA or gDNA derived from T cells, B-cell-depleted T cells, or PBMCs.

Patients of the Seattle cohort, enrolled during active infection, were followed longitudinally. The germline V gene encodes CDR1 LNHDA and CDR2 SQIVND (reference sequence). The CDR3 length is 15 residues. V was clipped by 10 bases and J by 2 bases, with 19 bases between them. Study processing details: Reference gene primers were amplified, and this amplification served to estimate nucleated cell counts. Assay used: immunoSEQ multiplex PCR; TCRdb lists only in-frame clones, some missing. Clone size and V and J calls were adopted from that table, with D and trimming inferred from the DNA. The sample carries 70,000 or so clones, approximately 80% recorded once.

This sequence originates from a man in his sixties with COVID-19, enrolled during active disease. The chain uses TRBV19 and TRBJ2-3; D might be TRBD2 (7 bases). Sequenced: peripheral blood. CDR3 sequence reads: CATSRWGGPTDTQYF. The DNA for the CDR3 is TGTGCCACCTCTCGCTGGGGGGGGCCCACAGATACGCAGTATTTT.